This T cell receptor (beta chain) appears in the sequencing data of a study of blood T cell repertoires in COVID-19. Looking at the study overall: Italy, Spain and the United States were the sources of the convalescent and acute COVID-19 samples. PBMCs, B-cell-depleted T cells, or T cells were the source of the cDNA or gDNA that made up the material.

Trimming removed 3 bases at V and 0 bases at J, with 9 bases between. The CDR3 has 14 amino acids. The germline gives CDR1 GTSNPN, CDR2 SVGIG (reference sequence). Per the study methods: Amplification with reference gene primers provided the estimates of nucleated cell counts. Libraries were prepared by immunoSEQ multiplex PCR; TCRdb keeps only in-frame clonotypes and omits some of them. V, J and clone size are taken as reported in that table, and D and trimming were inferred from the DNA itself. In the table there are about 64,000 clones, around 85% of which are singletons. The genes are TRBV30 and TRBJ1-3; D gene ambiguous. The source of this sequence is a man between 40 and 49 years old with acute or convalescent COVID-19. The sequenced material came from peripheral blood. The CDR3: CAWSPRLSGNTIYF. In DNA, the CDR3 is TGTGCCTGGAGCCCTCGACTCTCTGGAAACACCATATATTTT.